This T cell receptor (beta chain) stems from a study of vaccination and CD4 T cells after COVID-19. V lost 1 base, J lost 5 bases, and 7 bases lay in between. Germline values: CDR1 SGHNT, CDR2 YYREEE (reference sequence). The CDR3 loop spans 13 amino acids. Oncomine TCR Beta short-read sequencing was applied to DNA from cultured CD4+ T cells. TCRdb itself ran the PCR reads through MiXCR, one entry per CDR3 protein. The profile shows under 10,000 distinct CDR3 sequences, about 57% of them singletons. Described treatment: roughly ten-day PBMC culture with coronavirus spike peptide pools or control peptides (ViraFEST assay). A note on this clonotype: Its cognate antigen is unknown.

Sequencing used cultured CD4+ T cells from blood, obtained after SARS-CoV-2 vaccination. This clonotype was obtained from a human donor with COVID-19. V usage is TRBV5-4 and J usage is TRBJ2-1; D perhaps matches TRBD1 (6 bases). CDR3 amino acids: CASSLPGDNEQFF. CDR3 nucleotides: TGTGCCAGCAGCTTGCCAGGGGACAATGAGCAGTTCTTC.